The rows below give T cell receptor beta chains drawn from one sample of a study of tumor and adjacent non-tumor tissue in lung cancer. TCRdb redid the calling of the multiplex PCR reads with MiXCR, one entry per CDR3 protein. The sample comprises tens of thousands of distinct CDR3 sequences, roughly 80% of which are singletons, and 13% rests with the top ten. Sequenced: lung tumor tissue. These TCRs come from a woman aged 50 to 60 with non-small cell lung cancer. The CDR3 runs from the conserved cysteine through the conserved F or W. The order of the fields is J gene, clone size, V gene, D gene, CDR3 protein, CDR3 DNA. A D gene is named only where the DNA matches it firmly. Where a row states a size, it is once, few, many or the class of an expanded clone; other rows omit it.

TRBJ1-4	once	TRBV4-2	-	CASSQDSLSTGHLLLF	TGTGCCAGCAGCCAAGATTCTCTCAGCACAGGACATTTACTGTTGTTT
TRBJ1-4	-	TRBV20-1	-	CTARRDEKLVF	TGCACTGCACGGCGTGATGAAAAATTGGTTTTT
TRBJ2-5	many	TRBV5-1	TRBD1	CASSLAINRGIETQYF	TGCGCCAGCAGCTTGGCCATCAACAGGGGGATTGAGACCCAGTACTTC
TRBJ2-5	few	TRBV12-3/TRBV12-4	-	CASSRLVGSETQYF	TGTGCCAGCAGCAGACTAGTGGGATCTGAGACCCAGTACTTC
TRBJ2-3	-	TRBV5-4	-	CASSITGYPTDTQYF	TGTGCCAGCAGCATAACTGGCTATCCCACAGATACGCAGTATTTT
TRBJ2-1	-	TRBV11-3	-	CARSLGQNNEQSF	TGTGCCAGGAGCTTAGGACAGAACAATGAGCAGTCCTTC
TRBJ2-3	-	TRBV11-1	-	CASRGTGMDTHYF	TGCGCCAGCAGAGGGACTGGGATGGATACGCATTATTTT
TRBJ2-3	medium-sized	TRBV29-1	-	CSVRQESAADTQYF	TGCAGCGTCCGGCAAGAGAGTGCTGCAGATACGCAGTATTTT
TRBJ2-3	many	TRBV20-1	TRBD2	CSARGTSGGLRDTQYF	TGCAGTGCTAGAGGGACTAGCGGAGGACTAAGAGATACGCAGTATTTT
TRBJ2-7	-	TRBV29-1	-	CSVRQVTSYEQYF	TGCAGCGTGCGGCAGGTTACCTCCTACGAGCAGTACTTC
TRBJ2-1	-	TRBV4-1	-	CASSQDSASDYNEEFF	TGCGCCAGCAGTCAAGATTCCGCTAGCGATTACAATGAGGAGTTCTTC
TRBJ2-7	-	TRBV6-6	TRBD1	CTSSQRTGGREKYF	TGTACCAGCAGCCAGAGGACAGGGGGCCGCGAGAAGTACTTC
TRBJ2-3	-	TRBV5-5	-	CGSSLGLIGTDTRYF	TGTGGCAGCAGCTTGGGGTTGATTGGCACAGATACGCGGTATTTT
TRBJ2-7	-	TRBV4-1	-	CAISQYGAMAGDYEQYF	TGTGCCATCAGCCAGTATGGGGCGATGGCAGGAGACTACGAGCAGTACTTC
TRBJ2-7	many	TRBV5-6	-	CASSQKYVGTYYEQYF	TGTGCCAGCAGCCAAAAATACGTAGGGACATACTACGAGCAGTACTTC
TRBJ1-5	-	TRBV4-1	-	CANSQEPTINQPQHF	TGCGCCAACAGCCAAGAGCCGACAATCAATCAGCCCCAGCATTTT
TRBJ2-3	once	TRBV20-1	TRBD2	CSARDTAGGADTQYF	TGCAGTGCTAGAGATACAGCGGGAGGCGCAGATACACAGTATTTT
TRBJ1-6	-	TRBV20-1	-	CSAKSWAVDTPLHF	TGCAGTGCTAAGTCGTGGGCAGTGGATACACCCCTCCACTTT
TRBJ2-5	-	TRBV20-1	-	CNAPQGGGRQETQYF	TGCAATGCTCCACAGGGAGGGGGTAGACAAGAGACCCAGTACTTC
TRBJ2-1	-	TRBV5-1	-	CARSAGTTNNEQFF	TGCGCCAGGAGCGCCGGGACAACAAACAATGAGCAGTTCTTC
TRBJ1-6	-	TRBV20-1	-	CCAAPEGGRNSPLHF	TGCTGTGCTGCCCCGGAAGGGGGGAGAAATTCACCTCTCCACTTT
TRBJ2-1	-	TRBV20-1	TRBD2	CSARDTDVGVLAEYNERFF	TGCAGTGCTAGAGATACCGACGTAGGGGTACTAGCGGAATACAATGAGCGGTTCTTC
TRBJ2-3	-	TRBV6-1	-	CASRPLSGNPDTHYF	TGTGCCAGCAGACCCCTTAGTGGGAATCCAGATACGCATTATTTT
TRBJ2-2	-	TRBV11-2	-	CASSFYVDTGELFF	TGTGCCAGCAGTTTCTACGTCGATACCGGGGAACTGTTTTTT
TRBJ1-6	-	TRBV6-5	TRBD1	CVSRLQGANSPLHF	TGTGTCAGCAGGTTACAGGGGGCCAATTCACCCCTCCACTTT
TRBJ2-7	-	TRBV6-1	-	CANTRAGSYDQYF	TGTGCCAACACTCGAGCGGGCTCCTACGACCAGTACTTC
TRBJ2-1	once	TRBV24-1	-	CATSGEYYGQFF	TGTGCCACCAGTGGAGAATACTATGGGCAGTTCTTC
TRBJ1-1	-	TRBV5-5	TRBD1	CANSGRDRAAEAFF	TGTGCCAACAGCGGAAGGGACAGGGCAGCTGAAGCTTTCTTT
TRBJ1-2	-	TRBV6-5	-	CASRSKRGNYGYIF	TGTGCCAGCAGGTCGAAGAGGGGAAACTATGGCTACATCTTC
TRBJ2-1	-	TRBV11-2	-	CASIFIEGGDNEQFF	TGTGCCAGCATCTTTATAGAGGGAGGAGACAATGAGCAGTTCTTT
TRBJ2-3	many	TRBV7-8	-	CASSPRRSRDTQYF	TGTGCCAGCAGCCCCCGACGTAGTCGTGATACGCAGTATTTT
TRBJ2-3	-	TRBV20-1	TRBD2	CSARDFGGTSGMQYF	TGCAGTGCTAGAGACTTCGGGGGGACTTCTGGTATGCAGTATTTT
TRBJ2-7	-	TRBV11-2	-	CASSLVGGDEQYF	TGTGCCAGCAGCTTAGTGGGCGGGGACGAGCAGTACTTC
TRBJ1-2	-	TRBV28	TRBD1	CASSRTGAHNYGYTF	TGTGCCAGCAGTAGGACAGGGGCCCATAACTATGGCTACACCTTC
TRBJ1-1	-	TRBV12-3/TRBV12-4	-	CASSGGFLPNTEPFF	TGTGCCAGCAGCGGGGGGTTCCTGCCGAACACTGAACCTTTCTTT
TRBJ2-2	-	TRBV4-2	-	CASSLEWTETTGELFF	TGTGCCAGCAGCCTAGAATGGACGGAGACCACCGGGGAGCTGTTTTTT
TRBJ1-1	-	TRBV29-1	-	CSFYRGVRKAVAFF	TGCAGCTTTTACAGAGGGGTGAGAAAAGCTGTAGCTTTCTTT
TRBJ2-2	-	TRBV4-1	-	CASSQVTIFRTGELFF	TGCGCTAGCAGCCAAGTTACTATATTTCGCACTGGGGAGCTGTTTTTT
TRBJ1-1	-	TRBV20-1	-	CSTSYQGAEAFF	TGCAGTACTAGTTACCAGGGAGCTGAAGCTTTCTTT
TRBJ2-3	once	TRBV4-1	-	CASSQVFLTRWGTDTQYF	TGCGCCAGCAGCCAAGTGTTTTTGACTAGATGGGGCACAGATACGCAGTATTTT
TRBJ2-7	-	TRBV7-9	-	CTSSNRNEQYF	TGTACCAGCAGCAACAGAAACGAGCAGTATTTC
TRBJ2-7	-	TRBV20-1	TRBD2	CSAAPSGSPYEQNF	TGCAGTGCGGCACCTAGCGGAAGCCCCTACGAGCAGAACTTC
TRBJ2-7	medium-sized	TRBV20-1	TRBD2	CSASPSSGTYEQYF	TGCAGTGCTAGTCCTTCTAGCGGGACCTACGAGCAGTACTTC
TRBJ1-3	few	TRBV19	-	CASSIAGTSGNTIYF	TGTGCCAGTAGTATCGCCGGGACCTCTGGAAACACCATATATTTT
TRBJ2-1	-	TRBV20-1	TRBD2	CSARVASGRWGEQFF	TGCAGCGCTAGAGTCGCTAGCGGGAGATGGGGTGAGCAGTTCTTC
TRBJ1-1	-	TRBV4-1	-	CSSSQDRYKANTEVFF	TGCTCCAGCAGCCAAGATCGTTACAAGGCGAACACTGAAGTTTTCTTT
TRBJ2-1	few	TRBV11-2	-	CASSLGGSGKNEQFF	TGTGCCAGCAGCTTAGGAGGTAGCGGTAAGAACGAGCAGTTCTTC
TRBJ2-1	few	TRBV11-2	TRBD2	CASSRRLAMSNEQFF	TGTGCCAGCAGCCGGAGACTAGCTATGAGTAATGAGCAGTTCTTC
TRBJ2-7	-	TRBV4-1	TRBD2	CASSHRLAESYEQYF	TGCGCCAGTAGCCATAGACTAGCGGAATCCTACGAGCAGTACTTC
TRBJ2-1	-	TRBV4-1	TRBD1	CASSQEWTGGQFF	TGCGCCAGCAGCCAAGAGTGGACAGGGGGTCAGTTCTTC
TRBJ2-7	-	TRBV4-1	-	CATSQEATSYERYF	TGCGCCACAAGCCAAGAGGCCACTAGCTACGAGCGGTACTTC
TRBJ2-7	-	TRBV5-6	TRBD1	CANSSDRAYEQYF	TGTGCCAACAGCTCCGACAGGGCCTACGAGCAGTACTTC